A single sample gave rise to the 12 T cell receptor beta chains below, sequenced in a study of blood T cell repertoires in COVID-19. Measured with immunoSEQ multiplex PCR; TCRdb has only the in-frame clones, and not every one. The table includes 55,000 to 75,000 clones, 83% detected once. Sequencing input: peripheral blood. Source of these receptors: a human donor in a cohort sampled during active COVID-19.

V and J are TRBV6-5 and TRBJ1-4; TRBD1 agrees at 8 bases. Germline V gene data show CDR1 as MNHEY and CDR2 as SVGAGI. The CDR3 is made up of 13 amino acids. Unmatched junction bases numbered 7, after V lost 8 bases and J lost 8 bases. This chain's CDR3 is CASSTGAWEKLFF. CDR3 DNA: TGTGCCAGCTCGACAGGGGCTTGGGAAAAACTGTTTTTT.

The V call is TRBV9, the J call TRBJ1-2; TRBD1 matches at 7 bases. The CDR3 has 15 residues. Trimming cost V 4 bases and J 3 bases; bases outside gene matches: 9. In germline, CDR1 is SGDLS, CDR2 YYNGEE. CDR3 region: CASSPPHRGYYGYTF. The CDR3 DNA is TGTGCCAGCAGCCCGCCCCACAGGGGTTACTATGGCTACACCTTC.

This chain connects TRBV6-5 to TRBJ2-4; TRBD2 aligns across 7 bases. Germline V gene sequence: CDR1 MNHEY, CDR2 SVGAGI. There are 15 residues in the CDR3. Germline trimming cut 5 bases from V and 0 bases from J; bases unmatched to any gene: 4. The CDR3 spells CASSMGGGAKNIQYF. In DNA form, the CDR3 reads TGTGCCAGCAGTATGGGGGGGGGAGCCAAAAACATTCAGTACTTC.

V and J are TRBV25-1 and TRBJ1-2, with a tentative D call TRBD1 (6 bases). Trimming stripped 2 bases from V and 0 bases from J, with 10 bases between. Germline lookup yields CDR1 MGHDK and CDR2 SYGVNS. The length of the CDR3 is 15 residues. CDR3 protein: CASSEPGTSNYGYTF. In nucleotides, the CDR3 is TGTGCCAGCAGTGAACCAGGGACATCTAACTATGGCTACACCTTC.

Written as DNA, the CDR3 is TGTGCCAGCAGCCACGGGACTAGCGGGAGCTACGAGCAGTACTTC. This encodes CASSHGTSGSYEQYF. V gene TRBV5-4 combines with J gene TRBJ2-7, with 14 bases matching TRBD2. The CDR3 has 15 amino acids. Germline V gene lookup returns CDR1 SGHNT and CDR2 YYREEE (reference sequence). Trimming cost V 4 bases and J 3 bases; bases outside gene matches: 3.

The V and J genes are TRBV7-3 and TRBJ2-7; maybe TRBD1 (5 bases). The V end was cut by 1 base, the J end by 0 bases, with 13 bases between. Germline V gives CDR1 SGHTA, CDR2 FQGTGA. This CDR3 contains 16 residues. The CDR3 is CASSLIPTAGSYEQYF. The DNA for the CDR3 is TGTGCCAGCAGCTTAATCCCGACAGCTGGCTCCTACGAGCAGTACTTC.

The chain has TRBV11-1 and TRBJ2-6; 11 bases fit TRBD1. CDR1 and CDR2 (germline): SGHAT, FQDESV (reference sequence). The junction had 0 bases not matched to a gene; V was cut back by 3 bases and J by 2 bases. This CDR3 spans 16 amino acids. CDR3 in DNA: TGTGCCAGCAGCTTGGACAGGGGGCCTGGGGCCAACGTCCTGACTTTC. Its translation is CASSLDRGPGANVLTF.

The chain is built from TRBV10-3 and TRBJ1-5; maybe TRBD1 (6 bases). Per the germline V gene, CDR1 is ENHRY and CDR2 is SYGVKD. The CDR3 is 12 amino acids. V lost 10 bases and J lost 1, with 8 bases in between. DNA of the CDR3: TGTGCCACGAGGGGGAGCAATCAGCCCCAGCATTTT. Encoded protein: CATRGSNQPQHF.

V is TRBV5-8 and J is TRBJ1-3, with 9 bases lining up with TRBD1. The ends lost 4 bases at V and 2 bases at J; junction bases unmatched: 1. CDR1 SGHTS and CDR2 YDEGEE come from the germline V gene. The CDR3 has 14 residues. The CDR3 region has the DNA TGTGCCAGCAGCCGACAGGGGGCTGGAAACACCATATATTTT. It yields the protein CASSRQGAGNTIYF.

This chain uses TRBV7-3 with TRBJ2-5; 12 nucleotides agree with TRBD1. This CDR3 spans 16 amino acids. Per germline, CDR1 SGHTA and CDR2 FQGTGA. V dropped 5 bases and J dropped 5; count of bases not matched to a gene: 9. The CDR3 DNA is TGTGCCAGCAGCCGAGGGGGACAGGGGGCTGGGGAGACCCAGTACTTC. Protein: CASSRGGQGAGETQYF.

The V gene is TRBV18, the J gene TRBJ1-2; D gene ambiguous. CDR1 KGHSH and CDR2 LQKENI come from the germline V gene. The CDR3 is 13 amino acids. V lost 6 bases to trimming and J lost 6 bases, with 14 bases between them. The CDR3 is CASSPRPQDGYTF. The CDR3 DNA reads as TGTGCCAGCTCCCCCAGGCCCCAGGATGGCTACACCTTC.

The rearrangement joins TRBV19 to TRBJ2-1, with TRBD1 identical over 7 bases. The V and J ends lost 4 bases and 5 bases, in that order; junction bases with no gene match: 8. The CDR3 loop spans 15 amino acids. Germline V gene lookup returns CDR1 LNHDA and CDR2 SQIVND (reference sequence). CDR3 coding DNA: TGTGCCAGTAGTAAAAACAGGGGTCACGACAATGAGCAGTTCTTC. Encoded protein: CASSKNRGHDNEQFF.